This entry lists 26 T cell receptor beta chains sequenced from one sample in a study of shared clonotypes between healthy human individuals. Sequenced by immunoSEQ multiplex PCR; TCRdb stores in-frame clones only, minus some. This sample has some 490,000 clones, with approximately 80% found just once. The sequencing sample was made of PBMCs. These receptors originate from a woman between 40 and 55 years old in good health. Some clones in this sample may be carry-over from other donors' samples.

The chain is built from TRBV19 and TRBJ2-7; D is ambiguous. The CDR3 is 13 residues long. V was pared by 5 bases and J by 3 bases, with 11 bases between. Germline V gives CDR1 LNHDA, CDR2 SQIVND (reference sequence). The CDR3 DNA reads as TGTGCCAGTAGTCCTCAAAACTACTACGAGCAGTACTTC. Its protein product is CASSPQNYYEQYF.

Concerning this clone itself: Other DNA sequences within the sample encode an identical CDR3. The V gene is TRBV7-9, the J gene TRBJ1-4; tentative D call: TRBD1 (6 bases). Germline CDR1 SEHNR, CDR2 FQNEAQ (reference sequence). The CDR3 has 15 amino acids. V lost 5 bases and J lost 2, with 12 bases in between. The CDR3 bases are TGTGCCAGCAGCCCACCCGGGGGCACTAATGAAAAACTGTTTTTT. Translating it yields CASSPPGGTNEKLFF.

This chain joins TRBV6-5 and TRBJ1-5; possible D gene TRBD1, 5 bases. CDR1 MNHEY and CDR2 SVGAGI come from the germline V gene. CDR3 length: 14 amino acids. V lost 6 bases to trimming and J lost 4 bases, with 13 bases between them. In nucleotides, the CDR3 is TGTGCCAGCAGCTTTAGGCAGGGTAATCAGCCCCAGCATTTT. It specifies CASSFRQGNQPQHF.

The gene calls are TRBV19 and TRBJ1-5; D may be TRBD1 (6 bases). The V and J ends lost 5 bases and 2 bases respectively, with 13 bases between them. This CDR3 spans 15 amino acids. Germline assignment: CDR1 LNHDA and CDR2 SQIVND (reference sequence). Here the CDR3 DNA reads TGTGCCAGTAGTGGGGCAGGGGATCGCAATCAGCCCCAGCATTTT. It specifies CASSGAGDRNQPQHF.

This chain links TRBV18 with TRBJ2-1, with 16 bases fitting TRBD2. Germline V lookup: CDR1 KGHSH, CDR2 LQKENI. With V trimmed by 5 bases and J by 1 base, 8 bases remained unmatched. The CDR3 runs to 19 residues. CDR3 in amino acids: CASSSITGLAGGSYNEQFF. CDR3 in DNA: TGTGCCAGCTCATCAATAACGGGACTAGCGGGAGGGTCCTACAATGAGCAGTTCTTC.

The chain links TRBV19 to TRBJ2-2, with D unresolved. Trimming removed 3 bases at V and 0 bases at J, with 8 bases between. This CDR3 has 15 amino acids. CDR1 is LNHDA, CDR2 SQIVND, per germline (reference sequence). The CDR3 protein is CASSISRTNTGELFF. The CDR3 DNA follows: TGTGCCAGTAGTATTTCGAGGACGAACACCGGGGAGCTGTTTTTT.

This chain links TRBV5-1 with TRBJ2-1; D is uncertain. V was cut by 0 bases and J by 2 bases, with 6 bases left in between. The germline V gene encodes CDR1 SGHRS and CDR2 YFSETQ. The CDR3 runs 14 residues. For the CDR3, the DNA is TGCGCCAGCAGCTTGGAGGACCCCTACAATGAGCAGTTCTTC. This gives the protein CASSLEDPYNEQFF.

Points on this clone: A read error may explain this, as a much larger clone is one base away. The sample carries other DNA sequences with the same CDR3. The rearrangement uses TRBV4-2 and TRBJ2-3; 14 bases are shared with TRBD2. The germline gives CDR1 LGHNA, CDR2 YNFKEQ. J lost 2 bases, V lost 6 bases, and 16 bases had no gene match. This CDR3 spans 20 amino acids. For the CDR3, the DNA is TGTGCCAGCAGTCAAAGGCTTAGGACTAGCGGGAGGATAGCCACAGATACGCAGTATTTT. Its translation: CASSQRLRTSGRIATDTQYF.

V gene TRBV11-2 combines with J gene TRBJ2-7, with 7 bases fitting TRBD1. There are 15 residues in the CDR3. Trimming cost V 3 bases and J 3 bases; bases outside gene matches: 8. CDR1 and CDR2 from the germline V gene are SGHAT and FQNNGV. The CDR3 loop is CASSLTQGQNYEQYF. CDR3 DNA: TGTGCCAGCAGCTTGACCCAGGGACAGAACTACGAGCAGTACTTC.

This clone was counted a few times. The V gene is TRBV20-1, the J gene TRBJ1-2; D uncertain. Trimming removed 4 bases from V and 2 bases from J, with 5 bases in between. Germline V gives CDR1 DFQATT, CDR2 SNEGSKA (reference sequence). This CDR3 is built from 11 residues. For the CDR3, the DNA is TGCAGTGCTACAGAGAACTATGGCTACACCTTC. Translating gives CSATENYGYTF.

This chain links TRBV5-4 with TRBJ2-1; TRBD2 agrees at 9 bases. V shed 4 bases and J 6 bases; nucleotides not matched to a gene: 14. Germline V CDR1 and CDR2: SGHNT, YYREEE (reference sequence). This CDR3 region has 17 residues. CDR3 DNA sequence: TGTGCCAGCAGCACCCGGCCTCCGGGCGGGAGGGGCAATGAGCAGTTCTTC. This translates into CASSTRPPGGRGNEQFF.

The chain links TRBV10-3 to TRBJ2-3; 7 bases match TRBD2. Germline-derived CDR1 and CDR2 are ENHRY and SYGVKD. The CDR3 runs 15 residues. V was clipped by 5 bases and J by 2 bases; unmatched bases: 7. The DNA for the CDR3 is TGTGCCATCAGTCAGGTCGGGGGGAACACAGATACGCAGTATTTT. Translating gives CAISQVGGNTDTQYF.

DNA for the CDR3: TGTGCCAGTAGCTATGTTGGGCTGAACTATGGCTACACCTTC. Protein product: CASSYVGLNYGYTF. The rearrangement uses TRBV19 and TRBJ1-2; D ambiguous. V was pared by 6 bases and J by 2 bases, with 13 bases between. This CDR3 has 14 residues. CDR1 LNHDA and CDR2 SQIVND come from the germline V gene (reference sequence).

To note about this clone: Relative to the germline gene, one junction end is altered; a read error may explain this. The rearrangement links TRBV30 to TRBJ2-7, with D tentatively TRBD2 (5 bases). This CDR3 has 13 amino acids. Germline V gives CDR1 GTSNPN, CDR2 SVGIG (reference sequence). Written as DNA, the CDR3 is TGTGCCGGGAGTGTCTCTTCCCCCTCCGGGCAGTACTTC. Its protein is CAGSVSSPSGQYF.

The chain has TRBV7-9 and TRBJ2-1; a weak D match, TRBD1 (6 bases). V lost 4 bases and J lost 6, with 16 bases in between. Per the germline V gene, CDR1 is SEHNR and CDR2 is FQNEAQ (reference sequence). This CDR3 spans 15 amino acids. Here the CDR3 reads CASSSVIRTVNEQFF. In DNA, the CDR3 is TGTGCCAGCAGCTCCGTGATCAGGACAGTCAATGAGCAGTTCTTC. Supplemented by reference TRBV7-9 and TRBJ2-1, the full variable domain reads DTGVSQNPRHKITKRGQNVTFRCDPISEHNRLYWYRQTLGQGPEFLTYFQNEAQLEKSRLLSDRFSAERPKGSFSTLEIQRTEQGDSAMYLCASSSVIRTVNEQFFGPGTRLTVL.

CDR3: CASSQSGDRRGLAGAYNEQFF. Written as DNA, the CDR3 is TGCGCCAGCAGTCAATCGGGGGACAGAAGAGGACTAGCGGGAGCCTACAATGAGCAGTTCTTC. This sequence joins TRBV23-1 and TRBJ2-1, with 13 nucleotides matching TRBD2. TRBV23-1 is designated an ORF whose function remains uncertain. The junction had 13 bases not matched to a gene; V was cut back by 0 bases and J by 2 bases. The CDR3 covers 21 residues.

V gene TRBV30 combines with J gene TRBJ1-3, with no clear D. CDR3 size: 12 residues. Looked up from germline, CDR1 is GTSNPN and CDR2 is SVGIG (reference sequence). Trimming took off 4 bases at V and 3 bases at J, with 7 bases between the two ends. The DNA of the CDR3 is TGTGCCTGGAAGGCAGATGGAAACACCATATATTTT. Protein sequence: CAWKADGNTIYF.

The chain recombines TRBV13 with TRBJ2-2; D is ambiguous. The CDR3 runs to 13 residues. The V and J ends lost 5 bases and 7 bases respectively, with 11 bases between them. Germline CDR1 is PRHDT and CDR2 is FYEKMQ (reference sequence). The chain's CDR3 is CASSPTVGGELFF. DNA for the CDR3: TGTGCCAGCAGCCCTACGGTAGGCGGGGAGCTGTTTTTT.

The sample holds a few counts of this clone. V gene TRBV19 combines with J gene TRBJ2-2; tentative D call: TRBD1 (6 bases). CDR1 and CDR2 (germline): LNHDA, SQIVND (reference sequence). V lost 8 bases and J lost 4, with 14 bases in between. The CDR3 sequence is 14 residues long. As DNA, the CDR3 is TGTGCCAGTCGACTACAGGGTACCACCGGGGAGCTGTTTTTT. Its translation: CASRLQGTTGELFF.

The chain is built from TRBV7-2 and TRBJ2-7; TRBD2 matches at 7 bases. Germline V gene sequence: CDR1 SGHTA, CDR2 FQGNSA. J lost 4 bases, V lost 7 bases, and 13 bases had no gene match. CDR3 length: 15 amino acids. DNA of the CDR3: TGTGCCAGCAAAAGCGCCCTAGCGGCAAATTACGAGCAGTACTTC. It yields the protein CASKSALAANYEQYF.

The chain recombines TRBV7-2 with TRBJ2-3; 9 nucleotides agree with TRBD2. The ends lost 3 bases at V and 4 bases at J; junction bases unmatched: 5. This CDR3 is 15 amino acids long. Germline CDR1 is SGHTA and CDR2 is FQGNSA. The CDR3 DNA reads as TGTGCCAGCAGCTTCCTAGCGGGATGGGCAGATACGCAGTATTTT. Its protein is CASSFLAGWADTQYF.

This clone was detected once. The same CDR3 is also encoded by other DNA sequences in this sample. The chain is built from TRBV28 and TRBJ2-7; 7 bases match TRBD2. There are 14 residues in the CDR3. Looked up from germline, CDR1 is MDHEN and CDR2 is SYDVKM. V shed 7 bases, J shed 4 bases, and the junction held 10 bases outside the gene matches. The DNA of the CDR3 is TGTGCCAGCATCAAGGGAGGGGTCGGGTACGAGCAGTACTTC. Protein product: CASIKGGVGYEQYF.

This chain links TRBV18 with TRBJ2-1, with 9 bases identical to TRBD2. Germline V gene data show CDR1 as KGHSH and CDR2 as LQKENI. Trimming removed 3 bases from V and 3 bases from J; junction bases left unmatched: 6. The CDR3 is made up of 16 amino acids. The CDR3 reads CASSPTSGTLYNEQFF. The CDR3 DNA is TGTGCCAGCTCACCGACTAGCGGAACCCTCTACAATGAGCAGTTCTTC.

V usage is TRBV28 and J usage is TRBJ2-5; 11 positions agree with TRBD1. With V trimmed by 2 bases and J by 5 bases, 4 bases remained unmatched. CDR1 is MDHEN and CDR2 is SYDVKM in the germline V gene. This CDR3 contains 15 residues. This CDR3 reads CASSLGQGAGETQYF. In DNA, the CDR3 is TGTGCCAGCAGTTTAGGACAGGGGGCTGGGGAGACCCAGTACTTC.

Details on this clone: The sample contains more than one DNA sequence encoding this CDR3. The chain is built from TRBV18 and TRBJ2-1, with D hard to call. V was shortened by 4 bases and J by 1 base, with 2 bases between the two germline ends. Per the germline V gene, CDR1 is KGHSH and CDR2 is LQKENI. This CDR3 has 12 amino acids. The CDR3 region is CASSRSYNEQFF. The CDR3 region has the DNA TGTGCCAGCTCACGGTCCTACAATGAGCAGTTCTTC.

V usage is TRBV4-1 and J usage is TRBJ2-2; D is ambiguous. The V and J ends lost 1 base and 6 bases respectively, with 12 bases between them. The CDR3 has 15 residues. Germline loops: CDR1 MGHRA, CDR2 YSYEKL. For the CDR3, the DNA is TGCGCCAGCAGCCAAGCTGCAAATAGGGCCGGGGAGCTGTTTTTT. Its protein is CASSQAANRAGELFF.